Below, 14 T cell receptor beta chains from the same sample are listed, as sequenced in a study of blood T cell repertoires in COVID-19. TCRdb keeps only in-frame clones here, not all; method: immunoSEQ multiplex PCR. The sample has approximately 25,000 clones, roughly 90% seen once; the top ten hold roughly a sixth. Sequencing was performed on peripheral blood. The receptor source for this set is a human donor with acute or convalescent COVID-19. The donor label of this sample is uncertain.

This chain links TRBV5-4 with TRBJ2-7, with 8 bases matching TRBD1. Germline lookup yields CDR1 SGHNT and CDR2 YYREEE (reference sequence). This CDR3 comprises 13 residues. V was clipped by 5 bases and J by 7 bases; unmatched bases: 8. For the CDR3, the DNA is TGTGCCAGCAGACAGAATACAGGGGGAGAGCAGTACTTC. Translation gives CASRQNTGGEQYF.

The chain uses TRBV4-1 and TRBJ2-1, with a weak D call TRBD1 (6 bases). The CDR3 runs 22 residues. Trimming removed 0 bases at V and 0 bases at J, with 27 bases between. The germline V gene encodes CDR1 MGHRA and CDR2 YSYEKL. The CDR3 is CASSQDYGHFVNRASSYNEQFF. The CDR3 nucleotides are TGCGCCAGCAGCCAAGATTATGGCCATTTCGTTAACAGGGCTAGCTCCTACAATGAGCAGTTCTTC.

V gene TRBV19 combines with J gene TRBJ2-2; TRBD2 might be the D (7 bases). Germline loops: CDR1 LNHDA, CDR2 SQIVND (reference sequence). V was shortened by 6 bases and J by 6 bases, with 11 bases between the two germline ends. The CDR3 spans 13 residues. The CDR3 nucleotides are TGTGCCAGTAGAGGGAGGGGGGCCGGGGAGCTGTTTTTT. It yields the protein CASRGRGAGELFF.

The chain carries TRBV5-1 and TRBJ2-7; D may be TRBD2 (5 bases). Trimming removed 4 bases from V and 1 base from J, with 6 bases in between. The CDR3 totals 12 residues. Per the germline V gene, CDR1 is SGHRS and CDR2 is YFSETQ. The CDR3 DNA is TGCGCCAGCAGCGGGAGATCCTACGAGCAGTACTTC. Protein product: CASSGRSYEQYF. Drawing the rest from reference TRBV5-1 and TRBJ2-7, the complete variable domain is KAGVTQTPRYLIKTRGQQVTLSCSPISGHRSVSWYQQTPGQGLQFLFEYFSETQRNKGNFPGRFSGRQFSNSRSEMNVSTLELGDSALYLCASSGRSYEQYFGPGTRLTVT.

The rearrangement joins TRBV6-1 to TRBJ2-4; D unresolved. V lost 0 bases and J lost 5, with 5 bases in between. This CDR3 has 13 residues. The germline gives CDR1 MNHNS, CDR2 SASEGT. CDR3 in amino acids: CASSEAAENIQYF. The CDR3 DNA sequence: TGTGCCAGCAGTGAAGCTGCGGAAAACATTCAGTACTTC.

The gene calls are TRBV11-2 and TRBJ2-5, with D possibly being TRBD1 (6 bases). V gave up 1 base and J gave up 9 bases, with 12 bases separating them. CDR3 length equals 13 residues. The V gene's germline CDR1 is SGHAT and CDR2 FQNNGV. In DNA, the CDR3 is TGTGCCAGCAGCTTAGTAGGGGGACGGGCCCAGTACTTC. Translated, it gives CASSLVGGRAQYF.

V gene TRBV11-2 combines with J gene TRBJ2-1, with TRBD1 matching 8 bases. This CDR3 region has 16 residues. The ends lost 1 base at V and 4 bases at J; junction bases unmatched: 6. Germline lookup yields CDR1 SGHAT and CDR2 FQNNGV. The CDR3 spells CASSLVPRGQYNEQFF. In nucleotides, the CDR3 is TGTGCCAGCAGCTTAGTGCCCAGGGGGCAATACAATGAGCAGTTCTTC.

The chain links TRBV4-1 to TRBJ1-3; a possible D gene is TRBD1 (5 bases). CDR1 MGHRA and CDR2 YSYEKL come from the germline V gene. The length of the CDR3 is 18 residues. V lost 6 bases and J lost 0, with 21 bases in between. CDR3 in amino acids: CASSLRERGVSSGNTIYF. DNA for the CDR3: TGCGCCAGCAGTCTTCGCGAACGGGGGGTTAGCTCTGGAAACACCATATATTTT.

The chain carries TRBV7-6 and TRBJ2-1; the match to TRBD2 covers 10 bases. The CDR3 loop spans 18 amino acids. Per germline, CDR1 SGHVS and CDR2 FNYEAQ. V lost 1 base and J lost 0; bases outside the gene matches: 6. As DNA, the CDR3 is TGTGCCAGCAGCTTAGGACTAGCGGGTGTGAGCTCCTACAATGAGCAGTTCTTC. Translating gives CASSLGLAGVSSYNEQFF.

The gene calls are TRBV7-2 and TRBJ1-1, with a tentative D call TRBD1 (5 bases). The germline V gene has CDR1 SGHTA and CDR2 FQGNSA. The CDR3 sequence is 14 residues long. The V end was cut by 2 bases, the J end by 2 bases, with 9 bases between. Here the CDR3 reads CASSLKRGNTEAFF. CDR3 bases: TGTGCCAGCAGCTTAAAAAGGGGAAACACTGAAGCTTTCTTT.

The rearrangement links TRBV15 to TRBJ2-7; a weak D match, TRBD1 (5 bases). V was shortened by 0 bases and J by 2 bases, with 8 bases between the two germline ends. This CDR3 region has 14 residues. The germline CDR1 and CDR2 sequences are LNHNV and YYDKDF (reference sequence). The CDR3 DNA sequence: TGTGCCACCAGCAGAGATAGGGGTCCCTACGAGCAGTACTTC. Amino acid sequence: CATSRDRGPYEQYF. Using reference TRBV15 and TRBJ2-7 for the parts outside the CDR3, the full variable domain is DAMVIQNPRYQVTQFGKPVTLSCSQTLNHNVMYWYQQKSSQAPKLLFHYYDKDFNNEADTPDNFQSRRPNTSFCFLDIRSPGLGDTAMYLCATSRDRGPYEQYFGPGTRLTVT.

A few counts support this clone. V gene TRBV5-1 combines with J gene TRBJ1-2; 9 nucleotides line up with TRBD1. The CDR3 sequence is 15 residues long. The junction had 7 bases not matched to a gene; V was cut back by 2 bases and J by 5 bases. Looked up from germline, CDR1 is SGHRS and CDR2 is YFSETQ. The CDR3 is CASSLNTGGQYGYTF. DNA of the CDR3: TGCGCCAGCAGCTTAAATACAGGGGGCCAATATGGCTACACCTTC. Filled out from reference TRBV5-1 and TRBJ1-2, the complete variable domain reads KAGVTQTPRYLIKTRGQQVTLSCSPISGHRSVSWYQQTPGQGLQFLFEYFSETQRNKGNFPGRFSGRQFSNSRSEMNVSTLELGDSALYLCASSLNTGGQYGYTFGSGTRLTVV.

The V gene is TRBV30, the J gene TRBJ1-4; no definite D call. V was trimmed by 1 base and J by 8 bases, leaving 14 bases between them. The CDR3 has 14 residues. Germline-derived CDR1 and CDR2 are GTSNPN and SVGIG (reference sequence). CDR3 amino acids: CAWSETPTEEKLFF. CDR3 bases: TGTGCCTGGAGTGAAACCCCGACGGAGGAAAAACTGTTTTTT. The whole variable domain, filled in from reference TRBV30 and TRBJ1-4, reads SQTIHQWPATLVQPVGSPLSLECTVEGTSNPNLYWYRQAAGRGLQLLFYSVGIGQISSEVPQNLSASRPQDRQFILSSKKLLLSDSGFYLCAWSETPTEEKLFFGSGTQLSVL.

This clone was counted a few times. The chain uses TRBV5-1 and TRBJ1-2; 9 bases map to TRBD1. Germline trimming cut 4 bases from V and 10 bases from J; bases unmatched to any gene: 11. The germline gives CDR1 SGHRS, CDR2 YFSETQ. The CDR3 runs 14 residues. CDR3 sequence: CASSTGGGLLPYTF. In DNA form, the CDR3 reads TGCGCCAGCAGCACAGGGGGCGGCTTATTGCCCTACACCTTC. The full variable domain, completed using reference TRBV5-1 and TRBJ1-2, is KAGVTQTPRYLIKTRGQQVTLSCSPISGHRSVSWYQQTPGQGLQFLFEYFSETQRNKGNFPGRFSGRQFSNSRSEMNVSTLELGDSALYLCASSTGGGLLPYTFGSGTRLTVV.